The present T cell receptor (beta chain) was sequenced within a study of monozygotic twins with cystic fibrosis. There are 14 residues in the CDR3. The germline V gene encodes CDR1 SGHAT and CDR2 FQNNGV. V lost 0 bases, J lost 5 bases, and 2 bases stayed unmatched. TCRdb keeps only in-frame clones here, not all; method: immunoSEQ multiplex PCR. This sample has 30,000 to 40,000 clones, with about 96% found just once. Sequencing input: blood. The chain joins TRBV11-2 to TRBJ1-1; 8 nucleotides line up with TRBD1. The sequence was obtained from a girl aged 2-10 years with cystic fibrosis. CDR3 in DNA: TGTGCCAGCAGCTTAGATAGGGACAGGACTGAAGCTTTCTTT. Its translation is CASSLDRDRTEAFF.